This T cell receptor beta chain is from a study of Tregs in tolerant kidney transplant recipients. Study-level points and caveats: For some patients, primers changed over time, blocking nucleotide-level comparison.

A remark on this clone: Its specificity is unknown.

Thawed PBMCs were FACS-sorted into unstimulated CD4+CD25+CD127- regulatory T cells, CD4+CD25- non-regulatory cells, CD4 and CD8 cells. Data came from immunoSEQ multiplex PCR; TCRdb stores just in-frame clones and leaves some out. Of about 83,000 clones in the sample, roughly 98% were seen once. The CDR3 totals 14 residues. Germline CDR1 SGHVS, CDR2 FNYEAQ. V gave up 5 bases and J gave up 9 bases, with 20 bases separating them. The chain recombines TRBV7-6 with TRBJ2-7; tentatively, D is TRBD2 (7 bases). The clonotype originates from a human donor who received a combined kidney and bone marrow transplant. The material sequenced was CD4+ T cells from blood, taken before the transplant. The CDR3 coding sequence is TGTGCCAGCAGCCGCGGGGGCTCTCCGGAAGGGCAGTACTTC. Encoded protein: CASSRGGSPEGQYF.